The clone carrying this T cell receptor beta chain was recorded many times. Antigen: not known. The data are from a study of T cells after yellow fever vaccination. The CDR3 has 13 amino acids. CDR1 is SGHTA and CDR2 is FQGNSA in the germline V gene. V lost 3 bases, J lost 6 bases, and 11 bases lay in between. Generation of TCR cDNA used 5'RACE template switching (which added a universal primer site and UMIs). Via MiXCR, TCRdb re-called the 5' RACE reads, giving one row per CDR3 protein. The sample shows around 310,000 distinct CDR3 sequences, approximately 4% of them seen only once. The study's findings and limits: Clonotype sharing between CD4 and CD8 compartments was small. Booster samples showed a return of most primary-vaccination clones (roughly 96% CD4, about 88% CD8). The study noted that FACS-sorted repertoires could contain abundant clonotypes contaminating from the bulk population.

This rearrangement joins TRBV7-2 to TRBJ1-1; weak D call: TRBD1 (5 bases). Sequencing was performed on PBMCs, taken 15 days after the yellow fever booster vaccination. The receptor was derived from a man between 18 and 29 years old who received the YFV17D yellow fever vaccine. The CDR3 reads CASSFQGRAEAFF. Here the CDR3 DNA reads TGTGCCAGCAGCTTTCAGGGAAGGGCTGAAGCTTTCTTT.